The 5 T cell receptor beta chains below were found in one sample sequenced in a study of T cell repertoires in cytomegalovirus infection. TCRdb recomputed calls from the reads with MiXCR, one row per CDR3 protein. The sample yields hundreds of thousands of distinct CDR3 sequences, approximately 8.9% seen once. Sample: PBMCs. These receptors originate from a human donor in good health (CMV status not recorded). Some clones in this sample may be carry-over from other donors' samples.

This clonotype was observed many times. V gene TRBV29-1 combines with J gene TRBJ1-1, with D possibly TRBD1 on 5 matching bases. Germline CDR1 SQVTM, CDR2 ANQGSEA. CDR3 length: 10 amino acids. DNA for the CDR3: TGCGGTGGGGGGAACACTGAAGCTTTCTTT. The encoded protein is CGGGNTEAFF. The full variable domain, in which reference TRBV29-1 and TRBJ1-1 provide the parts outside the CDR3, is SAVISQKPSRDICQRGTSLTIQCQVDSQVTMMFWYRQQPGQSLTLIATANQGSEATYESGFVIDKFPISRPNLTFSTLTVSNMSPEDSSIYLCGGGNTEAFFGQGTRLTVV.

This clonotype was picked up many times. CDR3 sequence: CASSSTILGGYEQFF. The CDR3 DNA follows: TGTGCCAGCAGTTCCACAATCCTGGGAGGGTATGAGCAGTTCTTC. This chain joins TRBV6-5 and TRBJ2-1; 7 bases fit TRBD2. Trimming at V came to 4 bases and at J to 8 bases, leaving 11 bases not matched to a gene. CDR1 is MNHEY, CDR2 SVGAGI, per germline. The CDR3 length is 15 residues.

This clonotype was seen many times. The chain couples TRBV29-1 to TRBJ1-3, with a weak D call TRBD1 (6 bases). V was cut by 4 bases and J by 3 bases, with 13 bases left in between. From germline, CDR1 is SQVTM and CDR2 ANQGSEA. CDR3 length: 14 residues. The CDR3 nucleotides are TGCAGCGTTGTCTGGGGGGCTGGTGGAAACACCATATATTTT. Its protein product is CSVVWGAGGNTIYF.

This clonotype came up a few times. This CDR3 reads CASSESPSGYSTDTQYF. In DNA form, the CDR3 reads TGTGCCAGCAGTGAATCGCCTAGCGGGTACAGCACAGATACGCAGTATTTT. The rearrangement links TRBV25-1 to TRBJ2-3; 8 positions match TRBD2. V lost 1 base and J lost 0; bases outside the gene matches: 6. The CDR3 loop spans 17 amino acids. Germline loops: CDR1 MGHDK, CDR2 SYGVNS.

This clonotype was recorded many times. The rearrangement uses TRBV7-8 and TRBJ2-3, with a weak D call TRBD2 (5 bases). The germline V and J ends were trimmed by 5 bases and 4 bases, with 13 bases remaining between them. The CDR3 extends over 14 amino acids. Germline V lookup: CDR1 SGHVS, CDR2 FQNEAQ. The CDR3 is CASSILAPSDTQYF. As DNA, the CDR3 is TGTGCCAGCAGCATCCTAGCTCCGTCAGATACGCAGTATTTT.